The source of this TCR beta chain is a study of T cell responses to AZD1222 COVID-19 vaccine. Study-wide findings and caveats: The study identified only a handful of AZD1222 recipients as seropositive at baseline. Donors, mostly white British, included more females; clonal diversity was possibly underestimated. Spike as a whole was targeted by vaccine-associated CD4 TCRs, dominant at 160-218 and 743-854. Unmutated variant regions are reportedly the target of nearly half of TCRs that are spike-specific.

Here immunoSEQ multiplex PCR was the method, and the copy in TCRdb shows in-frame clones only, minus some. The table lists some 130,000 clones, 80% to 90% of them singletons. Germline loops: CDR1 LNHDA, CDR2 SQIVND (reference sequence). The CDR3 length is 13 residues. V lost 2 bases, J lost 5 bases, and 9 bases lay in between. Regarding this clone: Its antigen is unknown.

The source of this sequence is an adult in good health. The chain couples TRBV19 to TRBJ1-1, with D unclear. The specimen comprised peripheral blood, sampled on day 0 of AZD1222 vaccination. CDR3 nucleotides: TGTGCCAGTAGTATAATTTGGGGTACTGAAGCTTTCTTT. Encoded protein: CASSIIWGTEAFF.